This entry is about one T cell receptor (beta chain). This sample is drawn from a study of shared clonotypes between healthy human individuals. Study background: There were three CD4 naive, three CD4 memory, two CD8 naive and one CD8 memory plates per donor.

The method was immunoSEQ multiplex PCR; TCRdb's version includes in-frame clones alone and lacks a portion of them. The sample records a few million clones, approximately 93% being singletons. The V end was cut by 5 bases, the J end by 0 bases, with 17 bases between. Germline values: CDR1 SGHVT, CDR2 SQSDAQ. The CDR3 has 17 residues. Material: naive CD4+ T cells from PBMCs. Subset defined: CD45RA+ positively selected. V and J are TRBV7-4 and TRBJ1-5, with a possible D match to TRBD1 (6 bases). The clonotype comes from a man between 18 and 35 years old in good health. Some clones in this sample may be carry-over from other donors' samples. This chain's CDR3 is CASSPKDSIYSNQPQHF. The CDR3 bases are TGTGCCAGCAGCCCGAAGGACAGCATTTATAGCAATCAGCCCCAGCATTTT.